The present TCR beta chain was sequenced within a study of metastatic and nonmetastatic thyroid tumors. There are 14 residues in the CDR3. The V and J ends lost 3 bases and 3 bases respectively, with 11 bases between them. Germline CDR1 and CDR2: MGHRA and YSYEKL. Before thyroid surgery, none of the patients had received any treatment. TCRdb reanalyzed the PCR reads with MiXCR. Seen here are approximately 79,000 clones, around 9.2% observed once, and the top ten hold more than 8%. This clone was seen many times. The sample taken for sequencing was blood. J is TRBJ1-1 and V is TRBV4-1, with unresolved D. The clonotype originates from a female donor with papillary thyroid cancer or a benign thyroid nodule (not recorded which). Some clones in this sample may be carry-over from other donors' samples. This chain's CDR3 is CASSQAHRDTEAFF. As DNA, the CDR3 is TGCGCCAGCAGCCAGGCACATCGTGACACTGAAGCTTTCTTT.